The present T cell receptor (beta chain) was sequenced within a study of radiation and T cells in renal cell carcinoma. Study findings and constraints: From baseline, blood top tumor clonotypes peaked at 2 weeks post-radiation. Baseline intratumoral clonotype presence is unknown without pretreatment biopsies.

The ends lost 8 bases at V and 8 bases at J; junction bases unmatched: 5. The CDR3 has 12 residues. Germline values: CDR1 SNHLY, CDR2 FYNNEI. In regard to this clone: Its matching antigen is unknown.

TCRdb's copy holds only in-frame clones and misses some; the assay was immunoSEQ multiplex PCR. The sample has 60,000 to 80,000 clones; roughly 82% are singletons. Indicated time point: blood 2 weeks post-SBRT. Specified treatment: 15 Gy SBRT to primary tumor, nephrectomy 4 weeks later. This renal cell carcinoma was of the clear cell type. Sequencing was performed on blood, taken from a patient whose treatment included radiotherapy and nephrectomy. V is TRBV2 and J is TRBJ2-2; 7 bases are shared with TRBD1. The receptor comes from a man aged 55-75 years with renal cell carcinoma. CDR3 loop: CASRTGKGELFF. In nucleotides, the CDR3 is TGTGCCAGCCGGACAGGCAAAGGGGAGCTGTTTTTT. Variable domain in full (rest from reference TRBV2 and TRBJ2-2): EPEVTQTPSHQVTQMGQEVILRCVPISNHLYFYWYRQILGQKVEFLVSFYNNEISEKSEIFDDQFSVERPDGSNFTLKIRSTKLEDSAMYFCASRTGKGELFFGEGSRLTVL.